The 28 T cell receptor beta chains listed next were all sequenced from one sample in a study of T-cell reconstitution after alpha-beta-depleted transplantation in children. Molecular barcoding with unique molecular identifiers was used for the TCRbeta library. TCRdb re-analysed the PCR reads in MiXCR, keeping a single row per CDR3 protein. The sample lists approximately 230,000 distinct CDR3 sequences, about 26% occurring once. The source material was PBMCs, sampled before TCRalphabeta/CD19-depleted stem cell transplant. The receptors originated from a girl aged 2 to 10 with Fanconi anemia, due to receive a stem cell transplant.

Only a few counts were recorded for this clonotype. The CDR3: CSARYPQRVSLYEQYF. DNA of the CDR3: TGCAGTGCTAGATATCCCCAGCGGGTGAGTCTCTACGAGCAGTACTTC. This sequence joins TRBV20-1 and TRBJ2-7; D possibly corresponds to TRBD2 (6 bases). Germline values: CDR1 DFQATT, CDR2 SNEGSKA (reference sequence). Trimming stripped 2 bases from V and 3 bases from J, with 20 bases between. The CDR3 extends over 16 amino acids.

This clonotype turned up a few times. The rearrangement links TRBV3-1 to TRBJ2-7, with TRBD2 identical over 11 bases. The germline V gene encodes CDR1 LGHDT and CDR2 YNNKEL (reference sequence). The CDR3 contains 16 residues. The trim removed 5 bases at V and 0 bases at J, leaving 6 bases unmatched. The CDR3 DNA follows: TGTGCCAGCAGCATACGGACTAGCGGGTACTCCTACGAGCAGTACTTC. The encoded protein is CASSIRTSGYSYEQYF.

This sequence joins TRBV2 and TRBJ2-7, with D possibly TRBD1 on 5 matching bases. The V gene's germline CDR1 is SNHLY and CDR2 FYNNEI. V was pared by 1 base and J by 2 bases, with 6 bases between. CDR3 length: 13 amino acids. The CDR3 protein is CASSEGGAYEQYF. In nucleotides, the CDR3 is TGTGCCAGCAGTGAAGGGGGCGCCTACGAGCAGTACTTC.

The CDR3 reads CATSDFLTSGTETQYF. The CDR3 DNA reads as TGTGCCACCAGTGATTTTCTAACTAGCGGGACGGAGACCCAGTACTTC. V usage is TRBV24-1 and J usage is TRBJ2-5, with 10 bases matching TRBD2. The V gene's germline CDR1 is KGHDR and CDR2 SFDVKD. The trim removed 1 base at V and 5 bases at J, leaving 6 bases unmatched. The CDR3 has 16 amino acids.

This clonotype showed up many times. This chain uses TRBV25-1 with TRBJ1-6; D is uncertain. There are 14 residues in the CDR3. V lost 3 bases and J lost 6, with 9 bases in between. Germline V gene sequence: CDR1 MGHDK, CDR2 SYGVNS. CDR3 sequence: CASSDTRFNSPLHF. In DNA form, the CDR3 reads TGTGCCAGCAGTGATACAAGGTTTAATTCACCCCTCCACTTT.

This clonotype was picked up many times. CDR3 nucleotides: TGTGCCAGCAGTTGGACAGGGGATGAAAAACTGTTTTTT. Encoded protein: CASSWTGDEKLFF. The chain couples TRBV12-3 or TRBV12-4 to TRBJ1-4; TRBD1 agrees at 9 bases. CDR3 length: 13 amino acids. V dropped 4 bases and J dropped 6; count of bases not matched to a gene: 0.

This chain links TRBV20-1 with TRBJ2-2, with TRBD1 as a possible D gene (6 bases). The CDR3 extends over 14 amino acids. V lost 7 bases and J 4 bases, leaving 16 bases between the germline ends. CDR1 and CDR2 (germline): DFQATT, SNEGSKA (reference sequence). This chain's CDR3 is CSVQQGPGTGELFF. CDR3 DNA sequence: TGCAGTGTACAACAGGGCCCGGGCACCGGGGAGCTGTTTTTT.

The chain employs TRBV12-3 or TRBV12-4 and TRBJ2-1; D tentatively fits TRBD1 or TRBD2 (5 bases each). The V and J ends lost 7 bases and 5 bases respectively, with 12 bases between them. The CDR3 totals 13 residues. CDR3 nucleotide sequence: TGTGCCAGCACCGGGACGACTCACAATGAGCAGTTCTTC. It specifies CASTGTTHNEQFF.

This clonotype was seen at least ten times. V usage is TRBV29-1 and J usage is TRBJ2-1; 7 nucleotides agree with TRBD2. V was pared by 2 bases and J by 8 bases, with 9 bases of the junction left unmatched. This CDR3 has 14 amino acids. Per germline, CDR1 SQVTM and CDR2 ANQGSEA. This CDR3 reads CSVERRGRGYEQFF. The CDR3 nucleotides are TGCAGCGTTGAACGTCGGGGGAGGGGCTATGAGCAGTTCTTC.

This clonotype was counted only a few times. V usage is TRBV25-1 and J usage is TRBJ1-2, with TRBD1 identical over 7 bases. The germline V gene has CDR1 MGHDK and CDR2 SYGVNS. V was clipped by 8 bases and J by 8 bases; unmatched bases: 5. This CDR3 has 11 amino acids. CDR3 bases: TGTGCCAGCCGGGACAGAAGAGGCTACACCTTC. Protein: CASRDRRGYTF.

The chain couples TRBV20-1 to TRBJ2-2, with 7 bases matching TRBD2. Looked up from germline, CDR1 is DFQATT and CDR2 is SNEGSKA (reference sequence). Trimming removed 2 bases from V and 0 bases from J; junction bases left unmatched: 3. This CDR3 has 15 amino acids. The CDR3 DNA sequence: TGCAGTGCTAGACTAGCGGCAGCGAACACCGGGGAGCTGTTTTTT. This codes for CSARLAAANTGELFF.

The sample holds a few counts of this clonotype. The chain carries TRBV5-1 and TRBJ2-1; D is unclear. CDR1 is SGHRS, CDR2 YFSETQ, per germline. Trimming took 0 bases from V and 7 from J, leaving 14 bases between them. The CDR3 is 15 amino acids. Here the CDR3 reads CASSLEVAAQNEQFF. The CDR3 nucleotides read TGCGCCAGCAGCTTGGAGGTAGCAGCGCAGAATGAGCAGTTCTTC.

This clonotype was seen only once. The gene calls are TRBV5-1 and TRBJ2-7; the D gene is possibly TRBD1 (5 bases). Germline lookup yields CDR1 SGHRS and CDR2 YFSETQ. V was clipped by 0 bases and J by 9 bases, with 16 bases between them. CDR3 length: 14 residues. CDR3 amino acids: CASSLGRATLGQYF. The CDR3 nucleotides are TGCGCCAGCAGCTTGGGCAGGGCCACCTTGGGGCAGTACTTC.

This clonotype was seen at least ten times. The chain recombines TRBV7-3 with TRBJ2-4, with a tentative D call TRBD1 (6 bases). The V and J ends lost 0 bases and 6 bases respectively, with 6 bases between them. The CDR3 covers 13 residues. Per the germline V gene, CDR1 is SGHTA and CDR2 is FQGTGA. The CDR3 DNA reads as TGTGCCAGCAGCTTAACACAGGGAAACATTCAGTACTTC. It translates to CASSLTQGNIQYF.

This clonotype has ten or more counts. The rearrangement links TRBV7-3 to TRBJ2-1; no clear D gene. The CDR3 contains 15 residues. V lost 5 bases, J lost 0 bases, and 11 bases lay in between. Germline CDR1 reads SGHTA; CDR2 reads FQGTGA. As DNA, the CDR3 is TGTGCCAGCAGCGTTGAGCCCACCTCCTACAATGAGCAGTTCTTC. It yields the protein CASSVEPTSYNEQFF. The full variable domain, rest sourced from reference TRBV7-3 and TRBJ2-1, is GAGVSQTPSNKVTEKGKYVELRCDPISGHTALYWYRQSLGQGPEFLIYFQGTGAADDSGLPNDRFFAVRPEGSVSTLKIQRTERGDSAVYLCASSVEPTSYNEQFFGPGTRLTVL.

This clonotype was picked up many times. V usage is TRBV29-1 and J usage is TRBJ2-7; perhaps TRBD2 as D (5 bases). V was trimmed by 7 bases and J by 3 bases, leaving 10 bases between them. Germline assignment: CDR1 SQVTM and CDR2 ANQGSEA. The CDR3 has 11 amino acids. CDR3: CSATRDYEQYF. The DNA for the CDR3 is TGCAGCGCCACCCGGGACTACGAGCAGTACTTC.

This clonotype has at least ten counts. The chain recombines TRBV24-1 with TRBJ2-3; D is uncertain. V was trimmed by 5 bases and J by 6 bases, leaving 17 bases between them. This CDR3 comprises 15 residues. CDR1 and CDR2 from the germline V gene are KGHDR and SFDVKD. CDR3 protein: CATSAPEYLADTQYF. Written as DNA, the CDR3 is TGTGCCACCAGTGCGCCTGAATACCTTGCGGATACGCAGTATTTT.

This clonotype showed up just a few times. The genes are TRBV9 and TRBJ2-3, with TRBD2 matching 7 bases. The V gene end was trimmed by 4 bases and the J gene end by 2 bases; junction bases not matched to a gene: 1. The CDR3 is made up of 13 amino acids. CDR1 is SGDLS and CDR2 is YYNGEE in the germline V gene. The DNA for the CDR3 is TGTGCCAGCAGCAGCGGGGTCACAGATACGCAGTATTTT. It specifies CASSSGVTDTQYF.

Many counts were recorded for this clonotype. This chain uses TRBV7-9 with TRBJ1-6; D remains ambiguous. Trimming pared 1 base from V and 4 bases from J, leaving 8 bases between. Germline lookup yields CDR1 SEHNR and CDR2 FQNEAQ (reference sequence). This CDR3 spans 15 amino acids. CDR3 amino acids: CASSLVREYNSPLHF. The CDR3 bases are TGTGCCAGCAGCTTAGTTCGAGAGTATAATTCACCCCTCCACTTT.

This clonotype appeared many times. V and J are TRBV28 and TRBJ2-7; TRBD1 is a possible D gene (6 bases). The germline gives CDR1 MDHEN, CDR2 SYDVKM. V was shortened by 7 bases and J by 4 bases, with 8 bases between the two germline ends. CDR3 length: 11 residues. This chain's CDR3 is CASTQGYEQYF. CDR3 coding DNA: TGTGCCAGCACCCAGGGGTACGAGCAGTACTTC. Complete variable domain (other parts from reference TRBV28 and TRBJ2-7): DVKVTQSSRYLVKRTGEKVFLECVQDMDHENMFWYRQDPGLGLRLIYFSYDVKMKEKGDIPEGYSVSREKKERFSLILESASTNQTSMYLCASTQGYEQYFGPGTRLTVT.

The chain joins TRBV5-1 to TRBJ2-3; a weak D match, TRBD2 (5 bases). CDR1 and CDR2 from the germline V gene are SGHRS and YFSETQ. The CDR3 loop spans 10 amino acids. Trimming removed 4 bases from V and 10 bases from J, with 7 bases in between. CDR3 nucleotide sequence: TGCGCCAGCAGCGGGAGTGCGCAGTATTTT. It codes for CASSGSAQYF.

Many counts were recorded for this clonotype. The rearrangement links TRBV27 to TRBJ2-7; TRBD2 matches 10 bases. The CDR3 runs 15 residues. The V segment lost 4 bases and the J segment 2 bases; nucleotides outside the gene matches: 5. Per the germline V gene, CDR1 is MNHEY and CDR2 is SMNVEV (reference sequence). CDR3: CASSSLAGEPYEQYF. CDR3 nucleotides: TGTGCCAGCAGTTCCCTAGCGGGAGAACCCTACGAGCAGTACTTC.

The V and J genes are TRBV20-1 and TRBJ2-1, with D perhaps TRBD2 (5 bases). Per the germline V gene, CDR1 is DFQATT and CDR2 is SNEGSKA (reference sequence). This CDR3 is built from 12 residues. The germline V and J ends were trimmed by 3 bases and 5 bases, with 8 bases remaining between them. The CDR3 region has the DNA TGCAGTGCTAGCGGGGTTAACAATGAGCAGTTCTTC. This codes for CSASGVNNEQFF.

This clonotype was found many times. The chain couples TRBV29-1 to TRBJ1-1; no clear D. Germline CDR1 reads SQVTM; CDR2 reads ANQGSEA. The V gene lost 5 bases and the J gene lost 1 base, with 17 bases spanning the gap. There are 15 residues in the CDR3. CDR3 sequence reads: CSVRGSAKGNTEAFF. The CDR3 DNA reads as TGCAGCGTTCGGGGATCGGCAAAGGGGAACACTGAAGCTTTCTTT.

About this clonotype: A read error may explain this, as a much larger clone is one base away. The chain carries TRBV20-1 and TRBJ2-1, with 11 bases that match TRBD1. The CDR3 totals 12 residues. Trimming took 8 bases from V and 11 from J; bases not matched to a gene: 8. Germline V gene data show CDR1 as DFQATT and CDR2 as SNEGSKA (reference sequence). The CDR3: CSKGQGGNKQFF. In DNA, the CDR3 is TGCAGTAAGGGACAGGGGGGGAATAAGCAGTTCTTC.

The sample holds many counts of this clonotype. Here the CDR3 DNA reads TGCAGTGCTAGAGACTGGGGCTCAACCTACAATGAGCAGTTCTTC. Protein product: CSARDWGSTYNEQFF. The V call is TRBV20-1, the J call TRBJ2-1; D may be TRBD1 (5 bases). Trimming cost V 0 bases and J 2 bases, with 11 bases left between them. CDR1 DFQATT and CDR2 SNEGSKA come from the germline V gene (reference sequence). There are 15 residues in the CDR3.

This clonotype has at least ten counts. J is TRBJ1-5 and V is TRBV6-1; perhaps TRBD1 as D (5 bases). The V gene lost 1 base and the J gene lost 11 bases, with 21 bases spanning the gap. The CDR3 has 16 amino acids. Germline V gene sequence: CDR1 MNHNS, CDR2 SASEGT. DNA of the CDR3: TGTGCCAGCAGTGAAGACGCGGGGGAAGGGAGTAAGGCCCAGCATTTT. Amino acids: CASSEDAGEGSKAQHF.

In its sample, this clonotype was seen a few times. The chain employs TRBV7-8 and TRBJ2-7, with D perhaps matching TRBD1 or TRBD2 (7 bases each). Germline V gene lookup returns CDR1 SGHVS and CDR2 FQNEAQ. Trimming cost V 4 bases and J 7 bases, with 23 bases left between them. The CDR3 is 16 residues long. CDR3 nucleotide sequence: TGTGCCAGCAGCTGGGGGGGAAGGACAGGCTTTAAAGAGCAGTACTTC. Translating gives CASSWGGRTGFKEQYF.